This passage covers 6 T cell receptor beta chains from one sample sequenced in a study of T cell responses to AZD1222 COVID-19 vaccine. Here immunoSEQ multiplex PCR was the method, and the copy in TCRdb shows in-frame clones only, minus some. This sample has more than 85,000 clones, with approximately 86% found just once. The sample was peripheral blood, taken on day 0 of AZD1222 vaccination. These receptors all come from an adult in good health.

V usage is TRBV29-1 and J usage is TRBJ1-2; D not resolved. V lost 3 bases, J lost 6 bases, and 11 bases lay in between. Germline CDR1 SQVTM, CDR2 ANQGSEA. This CDR3 spans 12 amino acids. The chain's CDR3 is CSVEKDENGYTF. The CDR3 coding sequence is TGCAGCGTTGAGAAGGACGAAAATGGCTACACCTTC. Full variable domain (missing parts from reference TRBV29-1 and TRBJ1-2): SAVISQKPSRDICQRGTSLTIQCQVDSQVTMMFWYRQQPGQSLTLIATANQGSEATYESGFVIDKFPISRPNLTFSTLTVSNMSPEDSSIYLCSVEKDENGYTFGSGTRLTVV.

This sequence joins TRBV5-1 and TRBJ1-1, with D possibly being TRBD1 (6 bases). CDR3 size: 14 residues. The germline V gene encodes CDR1 SGHRS and CDR2 YFSETQ. V was pared by 0 bases and J by 1 base, with 7 bases between. The CDR3 protein is CASSLGTANTEAFF. DNA for the CDR3: TGCGCCAGCAGCTTGGGGACAGCGAACACTGAAGCTTTCTTT.

V is TRBV6-5 and J is TRBJ2-7; D is possibly TRBD1 (6 bases). This CDR3 contains 14 residues. The germline V gene has CDR1 MNHEY and CDR2 SVGAGI. Trimming took off 6 bases at V and 5 bases at J, with 17 bases between the two ends. The CDR3 here is CASSPSDRNNEQYF. The CDR3 DNA is TGTGCCAGCAGCCCCTCGGACAGAAACAACGAGCAGTACTTC.

The genes are TRBV7-2 and TRBJ2-5; D is unclear. There are 13 residues in the CDR3. V lost 5 bases and J 0 bases, leaving 7 bases between the germline ends. Germline lookup yields CDR1 SGHTA and CDR2 FQGNSA. The CDR3 protein is CASSTPYQETQYF. In DNA form, the CDR3 reads TGTGCCAGCAGCACCCCGTACCAAGAGACCCAGTACTTC. Combining the CDR3 with reference TRBV7-2 and TRBJ2-5 gives the whole variable domain GAGVSQSPSNKVTEKGKDVELRCDPISGHTALYWYRQSLGQGLEFLIYFQGNSAPDKSGLPSDRFSAERTGGSVSTLTIQRTQQEDSAVYLCASSTPYQETQYFGPGTRLLVL.

The rearrangement uses TRBV7-2 and TRBJ1-4; D is ambiguous. Trimming cost V 1 base and J 7 bases, with 7 bases left between them. CDR1 is SGHTA, CDR2 FQGNSA, per germline. The CDR3 is 13 residues long. The CDR3 DNA sequence: TGTGCCAGCAGCTTAGTGGCGGGTGAAAAACTGTTTTTT. This codes for CASSLVAGEKLFF.

The chain has TRBV24-1 and TRBJ2-1, with 10 bases matching TRBD2. Per the germline V gene, CDR1 is KGHDR and CDR2 is SFDVKD. CDR3 length equals 17 residues. The V and J ends lost 0 bases and 5 bases, in that order; junction bases with no gene match: 6. CDR3 amino acids: CATSDLSSGGYDNEQFF. The CDR3 DNA reads as TGTGCCACCAGTGATTTGTCTAGCGGGGGTTACGACAATGAGCAGTTCTTC.